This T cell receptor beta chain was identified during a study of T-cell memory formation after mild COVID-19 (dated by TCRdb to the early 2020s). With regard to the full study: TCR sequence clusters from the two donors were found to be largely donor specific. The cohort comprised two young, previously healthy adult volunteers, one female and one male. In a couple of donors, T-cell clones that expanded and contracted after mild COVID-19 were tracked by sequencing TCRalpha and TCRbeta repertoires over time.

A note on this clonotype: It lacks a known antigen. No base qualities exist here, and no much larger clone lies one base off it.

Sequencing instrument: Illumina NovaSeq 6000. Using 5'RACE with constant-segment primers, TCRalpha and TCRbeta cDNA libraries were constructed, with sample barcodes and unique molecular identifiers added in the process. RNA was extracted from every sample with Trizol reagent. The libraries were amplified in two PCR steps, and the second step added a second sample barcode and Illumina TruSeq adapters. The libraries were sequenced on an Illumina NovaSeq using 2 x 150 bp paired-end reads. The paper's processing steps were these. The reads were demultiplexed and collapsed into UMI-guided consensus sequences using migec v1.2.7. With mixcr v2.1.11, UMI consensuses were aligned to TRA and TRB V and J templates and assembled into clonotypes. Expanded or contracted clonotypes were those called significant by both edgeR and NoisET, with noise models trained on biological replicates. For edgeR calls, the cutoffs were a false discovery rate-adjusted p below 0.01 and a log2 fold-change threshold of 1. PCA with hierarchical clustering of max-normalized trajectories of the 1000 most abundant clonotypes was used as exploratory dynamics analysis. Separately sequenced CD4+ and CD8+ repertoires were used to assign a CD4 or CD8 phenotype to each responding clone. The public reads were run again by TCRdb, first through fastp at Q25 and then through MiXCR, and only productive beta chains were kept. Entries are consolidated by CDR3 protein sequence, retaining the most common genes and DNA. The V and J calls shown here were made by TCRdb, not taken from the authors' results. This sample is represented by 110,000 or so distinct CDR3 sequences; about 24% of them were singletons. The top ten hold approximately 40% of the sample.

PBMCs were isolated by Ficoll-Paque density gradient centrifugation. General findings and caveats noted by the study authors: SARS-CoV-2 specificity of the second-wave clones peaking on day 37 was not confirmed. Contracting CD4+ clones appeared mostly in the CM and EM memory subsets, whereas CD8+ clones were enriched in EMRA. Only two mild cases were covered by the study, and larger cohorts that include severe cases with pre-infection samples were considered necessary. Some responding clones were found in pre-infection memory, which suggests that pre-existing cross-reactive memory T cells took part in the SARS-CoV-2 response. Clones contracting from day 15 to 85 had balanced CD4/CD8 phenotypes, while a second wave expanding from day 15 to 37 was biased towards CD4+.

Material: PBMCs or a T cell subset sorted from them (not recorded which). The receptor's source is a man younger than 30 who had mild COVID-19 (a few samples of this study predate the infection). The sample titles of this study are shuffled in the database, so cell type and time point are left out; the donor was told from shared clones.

The CDR3 is CASSLSRDEQFF. The DNA sequence is as follows: TGTGCCAGCAGTTTAAGTAGGGATGAGCAGTTCTTC. In this chain, TRBV12-3 or TRBV12-4 is recombined with TRBJ2-1, with no confidently assigned D gene. V is reduced by 2 bases and J by 8 bases, leaving a spacing of 7 bases between them. The CDR3 covers 12 residues, taking in both the cysteine and the phenylalanine. CDR3 DNA is the only sequence kept; it has 36 bases, read in frame from the first base.